This T cell receptor (beta chain) derives from a study of regulatory T cells in long-lasting Graves disease. Study-level results: A greater number of public clonotypes (under 3,000) was shared by persistent patients than by new patients (around 970).

Time point noted: persistent/refractory GD, antithyroid drugs over 5 years with positive TRAb. Extracted PBMC RNA gave rise to the TCR library. American Thyroid Association guidelines defined Graves' disease diagnosis. V shed 7 bases and J 4 bases; nucleotides not matched to a gene: 9. The germline CDR1 and CDR2 sequences are MNHNS and SASEGT. This CDR3 comprises 15 residues. Building the TCR beta libraries relied on iRepertoire HTBI primers, and CDR3 regions underwent Arm-PCR. TCRdb reanalysed the multiplex PCR reads using MiXCR and keeps one entry per CDR3 protein. The profile shows about 470,000 distinct CDR3 sequences, more than 20% of them singletons. This clonotype was counted many times. Its antigen is currently unknown.

The sample was peripheral blood mononuclear cells (PBMCs), taken when the disease was refractory, from a patient treated with antithyroid drugs. This sequence was found in a female donor with Graves disease. The chain combines TRBV6-1 with TRBJ2-2; TRBD1 agrees at 7 bases. The CDR3 loop is CASTENRDSTGELFF. The CDR3 nucleotides read TGTGCCAGCACCGAAAACCGGGACAGCACCGGGGAGCTGTTTTTT.